The TCR beta chain under discussion was sequenced for a study of blood T cells in healthy people across ages. Per germline, CDR1 ENHRY and CDR2 SYGVKD. The CDR3 extends over 14 amino acids. The V segment lost 10 bases and the J segment 5 bases; nucleotides outside the gene matches: 12. The use of a sample-barcoded 5' primer and a J-beta primer mix characterized a second PCR of about 6 to 11 cycles. Using its own MiXCR run on the 5' RACE reads, TCRdb lists one record per CDR3 protein. This sample has about 830,000 distinct CDR3 sequences, with 62% found just once. The receptor was derived from a man under 40 in good health. The sample was blood. This rearrangement joins TRBV10-3 to TRBJ1-2; 8 bases align to TRBD1. The CDR3 DNA reads TGTGCCACCGGATCGGGACAGGACCCTTATGGCTACACCTTC. Translating gives CATGSGQDPYGYTF.